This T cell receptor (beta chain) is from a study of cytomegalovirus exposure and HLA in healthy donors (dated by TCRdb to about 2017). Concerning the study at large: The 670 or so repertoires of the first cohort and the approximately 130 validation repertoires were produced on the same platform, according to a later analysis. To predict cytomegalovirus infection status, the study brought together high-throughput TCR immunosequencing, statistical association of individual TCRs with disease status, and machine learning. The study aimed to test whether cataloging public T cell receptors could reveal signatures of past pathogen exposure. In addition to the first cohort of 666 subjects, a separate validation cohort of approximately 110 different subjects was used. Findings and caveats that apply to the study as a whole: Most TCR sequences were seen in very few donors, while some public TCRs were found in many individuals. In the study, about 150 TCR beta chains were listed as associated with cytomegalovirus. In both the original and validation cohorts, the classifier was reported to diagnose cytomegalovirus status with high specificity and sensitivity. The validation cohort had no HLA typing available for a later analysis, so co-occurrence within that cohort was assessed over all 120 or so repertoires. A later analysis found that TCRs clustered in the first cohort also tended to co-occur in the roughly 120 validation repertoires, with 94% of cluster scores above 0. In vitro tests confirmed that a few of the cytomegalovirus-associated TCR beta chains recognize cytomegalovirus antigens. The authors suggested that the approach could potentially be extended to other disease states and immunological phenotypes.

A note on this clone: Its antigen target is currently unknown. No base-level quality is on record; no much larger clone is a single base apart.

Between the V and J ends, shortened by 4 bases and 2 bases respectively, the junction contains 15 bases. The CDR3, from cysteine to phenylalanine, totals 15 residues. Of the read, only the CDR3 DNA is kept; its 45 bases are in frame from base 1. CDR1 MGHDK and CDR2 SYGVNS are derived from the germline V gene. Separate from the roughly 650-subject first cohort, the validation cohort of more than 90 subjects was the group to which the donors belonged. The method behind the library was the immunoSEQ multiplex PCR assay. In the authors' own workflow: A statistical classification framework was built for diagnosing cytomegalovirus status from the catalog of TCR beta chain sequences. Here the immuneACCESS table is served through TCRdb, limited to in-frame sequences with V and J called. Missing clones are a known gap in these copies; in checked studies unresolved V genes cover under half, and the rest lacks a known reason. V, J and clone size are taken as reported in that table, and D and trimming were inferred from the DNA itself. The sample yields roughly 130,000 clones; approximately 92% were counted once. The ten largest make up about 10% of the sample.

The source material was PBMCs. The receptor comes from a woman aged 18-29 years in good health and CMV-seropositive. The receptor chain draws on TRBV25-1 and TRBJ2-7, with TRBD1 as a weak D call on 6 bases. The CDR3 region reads CASSAQGARPYEQYF. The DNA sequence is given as TGTGCCAGCAGTGCACAGGGTGCTCGCCCCTACGAGCAGTACTTC.